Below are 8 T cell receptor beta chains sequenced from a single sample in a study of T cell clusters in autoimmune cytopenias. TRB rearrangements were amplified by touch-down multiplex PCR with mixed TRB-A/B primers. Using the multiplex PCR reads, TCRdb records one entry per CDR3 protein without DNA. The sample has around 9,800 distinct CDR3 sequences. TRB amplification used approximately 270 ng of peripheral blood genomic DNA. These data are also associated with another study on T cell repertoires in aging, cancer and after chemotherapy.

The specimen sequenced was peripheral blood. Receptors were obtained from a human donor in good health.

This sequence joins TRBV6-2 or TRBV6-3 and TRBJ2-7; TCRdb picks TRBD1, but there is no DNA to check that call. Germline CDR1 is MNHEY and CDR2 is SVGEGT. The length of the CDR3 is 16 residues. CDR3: CASSYVPGTGPGEQYF.

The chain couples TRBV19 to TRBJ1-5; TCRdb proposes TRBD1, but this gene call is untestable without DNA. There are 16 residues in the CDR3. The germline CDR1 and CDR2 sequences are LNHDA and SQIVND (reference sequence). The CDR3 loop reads CASTINQGMGNQPQHF.

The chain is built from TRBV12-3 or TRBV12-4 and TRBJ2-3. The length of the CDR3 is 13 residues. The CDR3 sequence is CASSLERGDTQYF.

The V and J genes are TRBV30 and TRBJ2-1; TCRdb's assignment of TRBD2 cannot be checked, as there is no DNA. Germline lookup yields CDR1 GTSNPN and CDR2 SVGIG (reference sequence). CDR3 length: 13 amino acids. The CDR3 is CAWSVTSGAEQFF. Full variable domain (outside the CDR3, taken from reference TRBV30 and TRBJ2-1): SQTIHQWPATLVQPVGSPLSLECTVEGTSNPNLYWYRQAAGRGLQLLFYSVGIGQISSEVPQNLSASRPQDRQFILSSKKLLLSDSGFYLCAWSVTSGAEQFFGPGTRLTVL.

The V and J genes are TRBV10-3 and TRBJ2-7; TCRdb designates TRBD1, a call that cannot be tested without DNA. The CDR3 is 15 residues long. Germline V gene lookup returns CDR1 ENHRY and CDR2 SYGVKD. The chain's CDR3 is CAIQPGHPGSREQYF.

CDR3 amino acids: CASSLRQGIPNEQFF. This chain links TRBV19 with TRBJ2-1; checking the TCRdb D call of TRBD1 is not possible without DNA. The CDR3 has 15 residues. Germline CDR1 LNHDA, CDR2 SQIVND (reference sequence).

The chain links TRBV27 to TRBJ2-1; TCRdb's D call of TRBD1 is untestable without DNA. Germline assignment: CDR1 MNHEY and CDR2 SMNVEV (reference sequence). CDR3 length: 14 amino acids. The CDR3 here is CASSLSWDQLEQFF.

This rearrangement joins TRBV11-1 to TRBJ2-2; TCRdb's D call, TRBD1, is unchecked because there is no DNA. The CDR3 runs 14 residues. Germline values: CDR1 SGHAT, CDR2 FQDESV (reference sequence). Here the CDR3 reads CASSFTQGSGELFF.